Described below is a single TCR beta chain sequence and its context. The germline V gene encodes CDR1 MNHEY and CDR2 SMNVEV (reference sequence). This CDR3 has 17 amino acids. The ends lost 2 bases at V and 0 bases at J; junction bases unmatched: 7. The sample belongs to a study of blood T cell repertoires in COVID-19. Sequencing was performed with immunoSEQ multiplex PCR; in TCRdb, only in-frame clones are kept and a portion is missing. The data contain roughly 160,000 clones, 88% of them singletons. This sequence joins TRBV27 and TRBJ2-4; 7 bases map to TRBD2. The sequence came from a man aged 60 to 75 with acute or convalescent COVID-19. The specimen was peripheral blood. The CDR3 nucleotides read TGTGCCAGCAGTTTAGGGTCTCGGGGGGTAGCCAAAAACATTCAGTACTTC. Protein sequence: CASSLGSRGVAKNIQYF.